The entry below gives a single TCR beta chain sequence along with its context. This clone came up a few times. Its cognate antigen has yet to be identified. At one of its ends the junction is not consistent with the germline gene, which may arise from a read error. This record belongs to a study of metastatic and nonmetastatic thyroid tumors (dated by TCRdb to the early 2020s). Looking at the study overall: Repertoires from peripheral blood and from tumor or nodule tissue samples of malignant and benign thyroid patients were compared. Study-wide conclusions, independent of this receptor: In both blood and tumor samples, TCR beta diversity was reported to be significantly higher in malignant tumors than in benign nodules.

The CDR3 sequence holds 16 residues, the cysteine and phenylalanine included. CDR3 DNA is the only sequence kept; it has 48 bases, read in frame from the first base. For CDR1 and CDR2, the germline V gene lists MNHEY and SVGEGT. Before undergoing thyroid surgery, none of the patients had been given any kind of treatment. Using T-cell receptor beta sequencing, the researchers looked back retrospectively at clinical samples from patients, gathered between about 2011 and 2019. Library creation used PCR. Sequenced using an Illumina HiSeq 4000. High-throughput sequencing was used to profile the CDR3 region of the TCR beta-chain in every patient. The study's processing was this. Drawing on CDR3 differences between clinicopathological groups, the researchers built a classifier meant to tell apart patients with distant-metastatic papillary thyroid cancer. To measure repertoire diversity the researchers used the Shannon index, while the Morisita-Horn index served to gauge how similar the tumor and blood repertoires were. Clones were called with MiXCR by TCRdb after fastp trimmed the public reads at Q25, and only in-frame beta chains were retained. V and J calls and clone size were set by TCRdb, not the authors. This sample lists approximately 32,000 clones; about 21% were detected once. The ten largest account for less than 4% of the sample.

The receptor chain draws on TRBV6-2 or TRBV6-3 and TRBJ1-5; 7 bases in between match TRBD1. Sequencing was performed on tumor tissue. The clonotype comes from a male donor with papillary thyroid cancer or a benign thyroid nodule (not recorded which). Some clones in this sample may be carry-over from other donors' samples. The CDR3 here reads CVSSNFDRATIQPQHF. The nucleotide sequence reads as follows: TGTGTCAGCAGCAACTTCGACAGGGCAACAATCCAGCCCCAGCATTTT.